The rows below give T cell receptor beta chains drawn from one sample of a study of cytomegalovirus exposure and HLA in healthy donors. The assay was immunoSEQ multiplex PCR, and TCRdb's table has in-frame clones only and misses some. Of hundreds of thousands of clones listed, 86% are singletons. The specimen sequenced was PBMCs. These receptors were collected from a woman between 18 and 29 years old in good health and CMV-seronegative. CDR3s include the opening cysteine and the closing phenylalanine or tryptophan. Fields, in order: J gene, D gene, V gene, CDR3 protein. A D gene is named only where the DNA matches it firmly.

j_gene: TRBJ2-1; d_gene: TRBD2; v_gene: TRBV6-4; CDR3aa: CASSDSAGGANEQFF
j_gene: TRBJ1-2; d_gene: -; v_gene: TRBV7-9; CDR3aa: CASSLLTDGYTF
j_gene: TRBJ1-1; d_gene: TRBD1; v_gene: TRBV2; CDR3aa: CATAWDRAGTEAFF
j_gene: TRBJ2-1; d_gene: -; v_gene: TRBV4-2; CDR3aa: CASSQDLTGGSQEQFF
j_gene: TRBJ2-5; d_gene: TRBD1; v_gene: TRBV18; CDR3aa: CASSRTGGASQETQYF
j_gene: TRBJ2-3; d_gene: -; v_gene: TRBV4-2; CDR3aa: CASSVNTDTQYF
j_gene: TRBJ1-2; d_gene: -; v_gene: TRBV25-1; CDR3aa: CASRGPYGYTF
j_gene: TRBJ2-5; d_gene: TRBD1; v_gene: TRBV5-1; CDR3aa: CASSRDPGQQETQYF
j_gene: TRBJ2-7; d_gene: -; v_gene: TRBV4-1; CDR3aa: CASSQEQNVYEQYF
j_gene: TRBJ2-7; d_gene: TRBD1; v_gene: TRBV7-9; CDR3aa: CASSLGTGYEQYF
j_gene: TRBJ2-7; d_gene: TRBD2; v_gene: TRBV19; CDR3aa: CASSPGAGAGEQYF
j_gene: TRBJ1-1; d_gene: TRBD1; v_gene: TRBV5-4; CDR3aa: CASSSTGGMNTEAFF
j_gene: TRBJ2-7; d_gene: TRBD2; v_gene: TRBV6-5; CDR3aa: CASTTSGGFYEQYF
j_gene: TRBJ2-1; d_gene: -; v_gene: TRBV7-3; CDR3aa: CASSLSSGTDGGQFF
j_gene: TRBJ2-5; d_gene: -; v_gene: TRBV4-1; CDR3aa: CASSPPEAGQETQYF
j_gene: TRBJ1-2; d_gene: -; v_gene: TRBV4-2; CDR3aa: CASSQGGYAGYTF
j_gene: TRBJ1-2; d_gene: TRBD1; v_gene: TRBV9; CDR3aa: CASSADRDRVGYTF
j_gene: TRBJ2-3; d_gene: TRBD2; v_gene: TRBV5-8; CDR3aa: CASSSAGGPLDTQYF
j_gene: TRBJ2-5; d_gene: TRBD2; v_gene: TRBV5-6; CDR3aa: CASSLQPSGTSIQTQYF
j_gene: TRBJ2-3; d_gene: -; v_gene: TRBV5-1; CDR3aa: CASSLERGLPTDTQYF
j_gene: TRBJ2-7; d_gene: -; v_gene: TRBV30; CDR3aa: CAWSVARTYEQYF
j_gene: TRBJ2-5; d_gene: -; v_gene: TRBV4-2; CDR3aa: CASSPSGREKETQYF
j_gene: TRBJ2-3; d_gene: TRBD2; v_gene: TRBV4-2; CDR3aa: CASSQESSGPSDTQYF
j_gene: TRBJ2-6; d_gene: TRBD2; v_gene: TRBV6-1; CDR3aa: CASSGTSGGSSGANVLTF
j_gene: TRBJ2-1; d_gene: -; v_gene: TRBV2; CDR3aa: CASEGVNEQFF
j_gene: TRBJ1-1; d_gene: -; v_gene: TRBV29-1; CDR3aa: CSVSQGKTEAFF
j_gene: TRBJ2-7; d_gene: -; v_gene: TRBV11-2; CDR3aa: CASSLDERRTLGLVEQYF
j_gene: TRBJ2-7; d_gene: TRBD1; v_gene: TRBV27; CDR3aa: CASRKVGQGASYYEQYF
j_gene: TRBJ2-4; d_gene: TRBD2; v_gene: TRBV2; CDR3aa: CASSLLAGVTKNIQYF
j_gene: TRBJ2-7; d_gene: TRBD2; v_gene: TRBV5-6; CDR3aa: CASSLAVGREGNEQYF
j_gene: TRBJ1-5; d_gene: -; v_gene: TRBV19; CDR3aa: CASRTALNSNQPQHF
j_gene: TRBJ1-5; d_gene: -; v_gene: TRBV5-1; CDR3aa: CASSIDSSNQPQHF
j_gene: TRBJ2-2; d_gene: TRBD1; v_gene: TRBV10-3; CDR3aa: CAISPDRGPNTGELFF
j_gene: TRBJ1-5; d_gene: TRBD1; v_gene: TRBV7-9; CDR3aa: CASSTGTGVQPQHF
j_gene: TRBJ2-4; d_gene: TRBD2; v_gene: TRBV6-5; CDR3aa: CASKAGVGNIQYF
j_gene: TRBJ1-1; d_gene: -; v_gene: TRBV27; CDR3aa: CASSLSHTGTTEAFF
j_gene: TRBJ2-7; d_gene: -; v_gene: TRBV5-1; CDR3aa: CASSRIPDSAFEQYF
j_gene: TRBJ2-5; d_gene: -; v_gene: TRBV18; CDR3aa: CASSPQGVQETQYF
j_gene: TRBJ2-1; d_gene: TRBD2; v_gene: TRBV9; CDR3aa: CASSGGTSGIGEQFF
j_gene: TRBJ2-5; d_gene: TRBD2; v_gene: TRBV28; CDR3aa: CASSAARTSGYQETQYF
j_gene: TRBJ2-3; d_gene: TRBD1; v_gene: TRBV6-6; CDR3aa: CASSYSGTGTDTQYF
j_gene: TRBJ2-2; d_gene: -; v_gene: TRBV9; CDR3aa: CASSPDTGELFF
j_gene: TRBJ2-7; d_gene: -; v_gene: TRBV28; CDR3aa: CASSYGSYEQYF
j_gene: TRBJ1-5; d_gene: -; v_gene: TRBV28; CDR3aa: CASSFGGRANQPQHF
j_gene: TRBJ1-6; d_gene: TRBD1; v_gene: TRBV2; CDR3aa: CASSVSPGQGNNSPLHF
j_gene: TRBJ1-1; d_gene: -; v_gene: TRBV11-2; CDR3aa: CASSLDGRMNTEAFF
j_gene: TRBJ1-2; d_gene: TRBD1; v_gene: TRBV27; CDR3aa: CASSLYYPRTGNHYGYTF
j_gene: TRBJ1-4; d_gene: -; v_gene: TRBV5-1; CDR3aa: CASSLDGVPYEKLFF
j_gene: TRBJ2-7; d_gene: TRBD1; v_gene: TRBV13; CDR3aa: CASRAGQGLGEQYF
j_gene: TRBJ2-2; d_gene: -; v_gene: TRBV2; CDR3aa: CASSVRLRNTGELFF
j_gene: TRBJ1-5; d_gene: -; v_gene: TRBV5-4; CDR3aa: CASSSHGEGNQPQHF
j_gene: TRBJ1-1; d_gene: TRBD1; v_gene: TRBV29-1; CDR3aa: CSARTGQENTEAFF
j_gene: TRBJ2-5; d_gene: -; v_gene: TRBV30; CDR3aa: CAWSFRTAAGSETQYF
j_gene: TRBJ2-1; d_gene: TRBD1; v_gene: TRBV7-9; CDR3aa: CASSFRTGGWNEQFF
j_gene: TRBJ2-2; d_gene: TRBD2; v_gene: TRBV9; CDR3aa: CASSVEAGVPTGELFF